One sample yielded the 12 T cell receptor beta chains listed below, sequenced in a study of control samples from healthy donors and cancer patients. Sequencing was performed with immunoSEQ multiplex PCR; in TCRdb, only in-frame clones are kept and a portion is missing. The repertoire includes some 120,000 clones, approximately 90% of them detected once, and approximately 9% sits in the top ten. The sequenced sample was blood. These receptors all stem from a man between 18 and 29 years old in good health.

The sample holds one count of this clone. The chain has TRBV28 and TRBJ1-5, with TRBD1 identical over 8 bases. The CDR3 runs 13 residues. Germline V gene sequence: CDR1 MDHEN, CDR2 SYDVKM. J lost 6 bases, V lost 6 bases, and 4 bases had no gene match. The CDR3 region has the DNA TGTGCCAGCAGGTTACAGGGGGGTCAGCCCCAGCATTTT. Translated, it gives CASRLQGGQPQHF.

J is TRBJ2-2 and V is TRBV19; 7 positions agree with TRBD1. V lost 6 bases and J lost 3; bases outside the gene matches: 4. Germline-derived CDR1 and CDR2 are LNHDA and SQIVND (reference sequence). The CDR3 runs 14 residues. DNA of the CDR3: TGTGCCAGTAGAAGGACAGGACACACCGGGGAGCTGTTTTTT. This gives the protein CASRRTGHTGELFF.

V gene TRBV5-1 combines with J gene TRBJ2-3, with 11 positions matching TRBD1. From germline, CDR1 is SGHRS and CDR2 YFSETQ. V trimming: 1 base; J trimming: 1 base; junction bases outside the gene matches: 11. The CDR3 totals 19 residues. The CDR3 DNA is TGCGCCAGCAGCTTGAAGAGTCGGACAGGGGGCGTGGGCACAGATACGCAGTATTTT. Its protein product is CASSLKSRTGGVGTDTQYF.

This sequence joins TRBV4-1 and TRBJ2-5; 8 positions match TRBD2. With V trimmed by 1 base and J by 1 base, 11 bases remained unmatched. Germline CDR1 and CDR2: MGHRA and YSYEKL. The CDR3 consists of 18 residues. CDR3 in amino acids: CASSQGSGGGGTQETQYF. CDR3 sequence (DNA): TGCGCCAGCAGCCAAGGGTCCGGGGGGGGAGGGACCCAAGAGACCCAGTACTTC.

The chain carries TRBV5-4 and TRBJ2-2; D may correspond to TRBD1 or TRBD2 (5 bases each). Germline CDR1 reads SGHNT; CDR2 reads YYREEE (reference sequence). The CDR3 is 13 amino acids. V lost 1 base to trimming and J lost 6 bases, with 7 bases between them. The CDR3 DNA is TGTGCCAGCAGCTTGATGGGGGCCGGGGAGCTGTTTTTT. It yields the protein CASSLMGAGELFF.

The chain has TRBV11-2 and TRBJ1-2; no firm D call. The CDR3 contains 12 residues. V shed 5 bases and J shed 8 bases, with 12 bases lying between them. Germline CDR1 and CDR2: SGHAT and FQNNGV. The CDR3 sequence is CASSLLNGGYTF. For the CDR3, the DNA is TGTGCCAGCAGCCTACTAAACGGGGGCTACACCTTC.

This clone came up once. This chain links TRBV6-5 with TRBJ2-2; 8 nucleotides agree with TRBD1. The CDR3 runs 13 residues. Looked up from germline, CDR1 is MNHEY and CDR2 is SVGAGI. Trimming at V came to 8 bases and at J to 2 bases, leaving 1 base not matched to a gene. The CDR3 is CASGQGNTGELFF. The CDR3 coding sequence is TGTGCCAGCGGACAGGGAAACACCGGGGAGCTGTTTTTT.

The table lists this clone with a count of one. The V call is TRBV6-5, the J call TRBJ1-5; a weak D match, TRBD1 (6 bases). CDR3 length: 13 amino acids. The V gene lost 7 bases and the J gene lost 7 bases, with 14 bases spanning the gap. CDR1 is MNHEY, CDR2 SVGAGI, per germline. In DNA, the CDR3 is TGTGCCAGCAATAGGGAGAGGGGGCAGCCCCAGCATTTT. This encodes CASNRERGQPQHF.

V gene TRBV30 combines with J gene TRBJ2-3, with TRBD2 matching over 11 bases. CDR1 and CDR2 (germline): GTSNPN, SVGIG (reference sequence). The trim removed 0 bases at V and 0 bases at J, leaving 2 bases unmatched. CDR3 length: 16 residues. CDR3 nucleotide sequence: TGTGCCTGGAGTGTACTAGCGGGGGCTAGCACAGATACGCAGTATTTT. This translates into CAWSVLAGASTDTQYF.

This clone came up once. J is TRBJ1-1 and V is TRBV11-2; a possible D gene is TRBD1 (6 bases). The germline gives CDR1 SGHAT, CDR2 FQNNGV. Trimming stripped 4 bases from V and 3 bases from J, with 9 bases between. This CDR3 has 13 residues. The CDR3 nucleotides are TGTGCCAGCAGCTACAAGGGGGACACTGAAGCTTTCTTT. This encodes CASSYKGDTEAFF.

The chain couples TRBV11-2 to TRBJ2-1; D possibly corresponds to TRBD1 (5 bases). The germline V gene has CDR1 SGHAT and CDR2 FQNNGV. V lost 2 bases and J lost 5, with 13 bases in between. The length of the CDR3 is 15 residues. The CDR3 DNA reads as TGTGCCAGCAGCTTAAGGACAAGGGCCGACAATGAGCAGTTCTTC. Translation gives CASSLRTRADNEQFF.

The chain employs TRBV4-1 and TRBJ2-7, with D possibly called TRBD1 or TRBD2 (5 bases each). The CDR3 is 16 amino acids. CDR1 and CDR2 (germline): MGHRA, YSYEKL. V lost 0 bases to trimming and J lost 4 bases, with 16 bases between them. The CDR3 spells CASSQERQGPWYEQYF. The DNA of the CDR3 is TGCGCCAGCAGCCAAGAGAGGCAGGGACCCTGGTACGAGCAGTACTTC.